Given below is one T cell receptor (beta chain) in context. The antigen it recognizes is unknown. No base-level quality is on record; no much larger clone is a single base apart. Taken with the paper, the label for treatment or condition translates to: allogeneic hematopoietic cell transplantation with graft depleted of TCRalphabeta T cells and CD19 B cells. The children who served as transplant recipients had been given grafts of TCRalphabeta/CD19-depleted allogeneic hematopoietic cells. The sample originates from a study of T-cell reconstitution after alpha-beta-depleted transplantation in children (dated by TCRdb to 2016 to 2017). General notes on the study: The study quantitatively tracked T-cell immune reconstitution after TCRalphabeta/CD19-depleted allogeneic hematopoietic cell transplantation in children using TCR repertoire profiling.

The CDR3 spans 15 residues, from the cysteine through the phenylalanine. Here the CDR3 DNA is all that survives: 45 bases in frame from base 1. Reading the germline V gene gives CDR1 SQVTM and CDR2 ANQGSEA. The V end loses 6 bases and the J end loses 7 bases, and a stretch of 23 bases separates them. General conclusions and limits of the study: Over subsequent months, a decline in hyperexpanded clone frequencies was noted, and after one year, T-cell counts and TCRbeta diversity were mostly ascribed to newly produced T cells. The apparently early recovery of alphabetaT-cell counts about two months after transplant reportedly depended on only several hundred rapidly expanded clones that came from non-depleted graft cells. In some patients, high TCRbeta diversity at day 60 was attributed to recipient T cells and intrathymic progenitors that had survived conditioning.

Library method: PCR. Sequencer: Illumina HiSeq 2500. TCR library preparation used molecular barcoding, with unique molecular identifiers applied to normalize quantification of the TCRbeta repertoire. TCRdb itself trimmed the public reads at Q25 with fastp, ran MiXCR and retained productive beta chains. Rows are combined by CDR3 protein, so each entry shows the most common genes and DNA. The sample table holds around 800,000 distinct CDR3 sequences, of which roughly 16% were seen once. Of the sample, 5% is held by the ten largest clones. The chain employs TRBV29-1 and TRBJ2-3; no D gene can be assigned with confidence. This specimen consisted of PBMCs, mostly from graft donor cells, obtained 360 days after TCRalphabeta/CD19-depleted stem cell transplant. The TCR comes from a male patient under 18 who had a stem cell transplant for acute lymphoblastic leukemia, so the T cells may come from the graft donor. The CDR3 corresponds to CSVAYWQELSYTQYF. The nucleotides are TGCAGCGTCGCCTATTGGCAGGAACTATCGTATACGCAGTATTTT.